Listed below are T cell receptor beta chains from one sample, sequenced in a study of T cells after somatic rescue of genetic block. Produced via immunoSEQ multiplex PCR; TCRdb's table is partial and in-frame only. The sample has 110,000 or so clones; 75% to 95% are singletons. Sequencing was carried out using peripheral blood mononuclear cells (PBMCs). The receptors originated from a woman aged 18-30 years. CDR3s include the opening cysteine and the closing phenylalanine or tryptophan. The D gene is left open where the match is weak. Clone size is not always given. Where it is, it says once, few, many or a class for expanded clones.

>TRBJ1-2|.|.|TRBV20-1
CSIAGDLGYTF
TGCAGTATTGCGGGTGACCTGGGCTACACCTTC
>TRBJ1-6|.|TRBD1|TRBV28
CASRSTGPLSPLHF
TGTGCCAGCAGGTCGACAGGGCCCCTTTCACCCCTCCACTTT
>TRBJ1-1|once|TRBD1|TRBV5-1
CASVPGQGKSKGPEAFF
TGCGCCAGCGTTCCGGGACAGGGCAAGTCTAAGGGCCCTGAAGCTTTCTTT
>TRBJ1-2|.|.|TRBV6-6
CASSYTAGSYGYTF
TGTGCCAGCAGTTACACAGCGGGGTCCTATGGCTACACCTTC
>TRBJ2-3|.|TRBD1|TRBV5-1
CASSLDRGRLEGSTDTQYF
TGCGCCAGCAGCCTGGACAGGGGGCGCTTAGAGGGAAGCACAGATACGCAGTATTTT
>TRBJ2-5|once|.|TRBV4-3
CASSQDDLPGETQYF
TGCGCCAGCAGCCAAGATGACCTCCCGGGGGAGACCCAGTACTTC
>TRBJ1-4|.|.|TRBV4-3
CASSLYRAGRATNEKLFF
TGCGCCAGCAGCCTCTACCGGGCAGGGAGAGCAACTAATGAAAAACTGTTTTTT
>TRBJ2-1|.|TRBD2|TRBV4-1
CASSQGLLAGGLHEQFF
TGCGCCAGCAGCCAGGGGCTACTAGCGGGGGGGCTTCATGAGCAGTTCTTC
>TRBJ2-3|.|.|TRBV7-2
CASSLVGVGDTQYF
TGTGCCAGCAGCTTAGTGGGGGTAGGGGATACGCAGTATTTT
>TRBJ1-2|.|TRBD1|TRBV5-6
CASSLDYRGPYYGYTF
TGTGCCAGCAGCTTGGATTACAGGGGCCCCTACTATGGCTACACCTTC
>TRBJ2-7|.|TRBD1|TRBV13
CASSLEPGTGCIF
TGTGCCAGCAGCTTAGAACCTGGGACAGGGTGTATCTTC
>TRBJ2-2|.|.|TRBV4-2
CASSQDGDTGELFF
TGTGCCAGCAGCCAAGACGGAGACACCGGGGAGCTGTTTTTT
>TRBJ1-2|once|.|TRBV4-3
CASSQDSSGLSSGYTF
TGCGCCAGCAGCCAAGATTCCTCCGGACTATCCAGTGGCTACACCTTC
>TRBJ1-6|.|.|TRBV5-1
CASREGSASYNSPLHF
TGCGCCAGCAGGGAGGGATCTGCCTCCTATAATTCACCCCTCCACTTT
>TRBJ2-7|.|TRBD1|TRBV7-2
CASSPGQFFSYEQYF
TGTGCCAGCAGCCCGGGACAGTTCTTTTCCTACGAGCAGTACTTC
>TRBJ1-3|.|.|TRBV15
CATSSGPGSGNTIYF
TGTGCCACCAGCAGTGGACCAGGGTCCGGAAACACCATATATTTT
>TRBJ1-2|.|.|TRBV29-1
CSVSHAGGYTF
TGCAGCGTGTCCCACGCTGGGGGCTACACCTTC
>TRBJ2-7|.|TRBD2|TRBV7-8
CASSLWGGISYEQYF
TGTGCCAGCAGCCTCTGGGGGGGGATCTCCTACGAGCAGTACTTC
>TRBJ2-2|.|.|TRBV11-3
CASSPGLLNTGELFF
TGTGCCAGCAGCCCCGGACTTCTGAACACCGGGGAGCTGTTTTTT
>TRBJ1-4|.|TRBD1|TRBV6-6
CASINRGPTNEKLFF
TGTGCCAGCATCAACAGGGGGCCAACTAATGAAAAACTGTTTTTT
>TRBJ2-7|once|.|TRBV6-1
CASPGPLEGEQYF
TGTGCCAGCCCGGGGCCTCTTGAGGGCGAGCAGTACTTC
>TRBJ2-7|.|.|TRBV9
CASSDERAYEQYF
TGTGCCAGCAGCGATGAGAGGGCCTACGAGCAGTACTTC